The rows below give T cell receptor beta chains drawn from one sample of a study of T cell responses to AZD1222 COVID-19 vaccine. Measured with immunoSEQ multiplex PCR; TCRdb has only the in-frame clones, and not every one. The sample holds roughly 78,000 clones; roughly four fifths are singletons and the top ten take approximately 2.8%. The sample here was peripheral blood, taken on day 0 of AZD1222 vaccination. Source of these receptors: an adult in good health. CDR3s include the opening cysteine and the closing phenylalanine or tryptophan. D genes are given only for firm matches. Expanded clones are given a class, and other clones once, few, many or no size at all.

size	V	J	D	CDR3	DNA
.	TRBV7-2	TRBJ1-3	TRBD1	CASSTRSGGAAGNTIYF	TGTGCCAGCAGCACCAGGTCAGGGGGGGCTGCTGGAAACACCATATATTTT
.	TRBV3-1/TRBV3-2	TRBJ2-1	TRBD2	CASSQGSGRANEQFF	TGTGCCAGCAGCCAGGGTAGCGGGAGGGCTAATGAGCAGTTCTTC
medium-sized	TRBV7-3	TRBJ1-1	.	CASSLVQFTEAFF	TGTGCCAGCAGCTTAGTACAATTCACTGAAGCTTTCTTT
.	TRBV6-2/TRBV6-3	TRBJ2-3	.	CASSYGVGTDTQYF	TGTGCCAGCAGTTACGGGGTGGGGACAGATACGCAGTATTTT
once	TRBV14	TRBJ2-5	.	CASSQGRETQYF	TGTGCCAGCAGCCAGGGCAGGGAGACCCAGTACTTC
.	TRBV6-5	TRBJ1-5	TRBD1	CASNEGQGGDQPQHF	TGTGCCAGCAACGAGGGACAGGGTGGGGATCAGCCCCAGCATTTT
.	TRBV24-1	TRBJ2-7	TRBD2	CATSVPGLAGLSSYEQYF	TGTGCCACCAGTGTCCCCGGACTAGCGGGATTAAGCTCCTACGAGCAGTACTTC
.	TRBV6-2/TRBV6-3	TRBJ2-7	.	CASSLGRYEQYF	TGTGCCAGCAGTCTTGGACGTTACGAGCAGTACTTC
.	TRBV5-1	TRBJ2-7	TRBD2	CASSLPRTSGGEQYF	TGCGCCAGCAGCTTGCCTCGGACTAGCGGAGGCGAGCAGTACTTC
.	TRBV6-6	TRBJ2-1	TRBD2	CASSPGTSGGPRSYNEQFF	TGTGCCAGCAGTCCGGGAACTAGCGGGGGGCCGCGCTCCTACAATGAGCAGTTCTTC
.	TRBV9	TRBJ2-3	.	CASSPESDTQYF	TGTGCCAGCAGCCCAGAGTCAGATACGCAGTATTTT
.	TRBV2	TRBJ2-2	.	CASSEDRTAANTGELFF	TGTGCCAGCAGTGAAGACCGGACTGCCGCGAACACCGGGGAGCTGTTTTTT
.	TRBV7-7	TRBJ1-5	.	CASSLAQNQPQHF	TGTGCTAGCAGCTTAGCACAAAATCAGCCCCAGCATTTT
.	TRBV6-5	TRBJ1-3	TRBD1	CASSRTGPGNTIYF	TGTGCCAGCAGTCGGACAGGCCCTGGAAACACCATATATTTT
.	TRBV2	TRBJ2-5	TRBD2	CASKTSGGIQETQYF	TGTGCCAGCAAGACTAGCGGGGGTATCCAAGAGACCCAGTACTTC
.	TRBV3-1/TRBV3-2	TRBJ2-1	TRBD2	CASSRLTSDRDEQFF	TGTGCCAGCAGCCGGCTGACTAGCGATAGGGATGAGCAGTTCTTC
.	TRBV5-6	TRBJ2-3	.	CASSPDSSPTDTQYF	TGTGCCAGCAGCCCGGACAGTAGCCCCACAGATACGCAGTATTTT
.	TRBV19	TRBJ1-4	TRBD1	CASSSGQVATNEKLFF	TGTGCCAGTAGTAGCGGACAGGTTGCAACTAATGAAAAACTGTTTTTT
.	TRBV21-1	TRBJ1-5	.	CASSKVPGGSNQPQHF	TGTGCCAGCAGCAAAGTTCCGGGAGGCAGCAATCAGCCCCAGCATTTT
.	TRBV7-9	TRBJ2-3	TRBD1	CASSFRGPDTQYF	TGTGCCAGCAGCTTCAGGGGGCCAGATACGCAGTATTTT
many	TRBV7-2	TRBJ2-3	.	CASSLLGTSTDTQYF	TGTGCCAGCAGCTTATTAGGGACTAGCACAGATACGCAGTATTTT
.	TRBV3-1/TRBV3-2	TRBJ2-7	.	CASSRSPGTRNEQYF	TGTGCCAGCAGCCGGTCTCCGGGGACAAGGAACGAGCAGTACTTC
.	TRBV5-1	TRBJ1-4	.	CASSTRTDEKLFF	TGCGCCAGCAGTACGAGGACGGACGAAAAACTGTTTTTT
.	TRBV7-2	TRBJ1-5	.	CASSPTGLSNQPQHF	TGTGCCAGCAGCCCGACAGGCCTTAGCAATCAGCCCCAGCATTTT
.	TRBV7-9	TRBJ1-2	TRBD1	CASSNSQGARYGYTF	TGTGCCAGCAGCAACTCTCAGGGGGCGCGTTATGGCTACACCTTC
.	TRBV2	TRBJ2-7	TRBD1	CASSEGQGATYEQYF	TGTGCCAGCAGTGAAGGGCAGGGGGCGACCTACGAGCAGTACTTC
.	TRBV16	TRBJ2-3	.	CASSQYNTDTQYF	TGTGCCAGCAGCCAATACAACACAGATACGCAGTATTTT
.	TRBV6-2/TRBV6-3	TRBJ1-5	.	CASSYSTIRNQPQHF	TGTGCCAGCAGTTACTCGACCATCCGCAATCAGCCCCAGCATTTT
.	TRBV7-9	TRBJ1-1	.	CASSLGVGLNTEAFF	TGTGCCAGCAGCTTAGGGGTCGGACTGAACACTGAAGCTTTCTTT
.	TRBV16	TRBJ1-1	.	CASSQSGRNTEAFF	TGTGCCAGCAGCCAATCAGGGCGGAACACTGAAGCTTTCTTT
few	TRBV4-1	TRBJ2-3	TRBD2	CASSQEEGLAGGARDTQYF	TGCGCCAGCAGCCAAGAGGAGGGACTAGCGGGAGGGGCGAGGGATACGCAGTATTTT
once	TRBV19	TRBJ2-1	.	CASSIYNEQFF	TGTGCCAGTAGTATCTACAATGAGCAGTTCTTC
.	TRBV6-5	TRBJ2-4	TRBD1	CASSIGGAKNIQYF	TGTGCCAGCAGTATAGGGGGCGCCAAAAACATTCAGTACTTC
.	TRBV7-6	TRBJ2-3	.	CASSFARTSTDTQYF	TGTGCCAGCAGCTTTGCCAGGACTAGCACAGATACGCAGTATTTT
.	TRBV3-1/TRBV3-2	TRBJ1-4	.	CASTKTSEKLFF	TGTGCCAGCACCAAGACATCAGAAAAACTGTTTTTT
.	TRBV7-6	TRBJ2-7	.	CASSLTARDNEQYF	TGTGCCAGCAGCTTAACGGCAAGGGACAACGAGCAGTACTTC
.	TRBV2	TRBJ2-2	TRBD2	CASSPRGPGLASNTGELFF	TGTGCCAGCAGCCCGAGGGGGCCGGGACTAGCGTCGAACACCGGGGAGCTGTTTTTT
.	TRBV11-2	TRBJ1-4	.	CASSRQNEKLFF	TGTGCCAGCAGCCGACAGAATGAAAAACTGTTTTTT
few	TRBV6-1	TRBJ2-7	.	CASSEAQRRYSYEQYF	TGTGCCAGCAGTGAAGCGCAGCGGCGGTACTCCTACGAGCAGTACTTC
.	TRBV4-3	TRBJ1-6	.	CASSQAKGSANSPLHF	TGCGCCAGCAGCCAAGCTAAGGGGTCGGCGAATTCACCCCTCCACTTT
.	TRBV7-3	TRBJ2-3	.	CASSFGPPGGDTQYF	TGTGCCAGCAGCTTCGGGCCCCCCGGGGGAGATACGCAGTATTTT
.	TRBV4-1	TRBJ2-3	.	CASSHPQGDTQYF	TGCGCCAGCAGCCATCCCCAGGGAGATACGCAGTATTTT
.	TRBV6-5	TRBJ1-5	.	CASRPGTSSIKPQHF	TGTGCCAGCAGGCCCGGGACCAGCTCAATCAAGCCCCAGCATTTT